This T cell receptor beta chain is drawn from a study of cytomegalovirus exposure and HLA in healthy donors. Germline assignment: CDR1 SGDLS and CDR2 YYNGEE. The CDR3 runs to 18 residues. The V end was cut by 4 bases, the J end by 2 bases, with 23 bases between. Primers: 60 Vbeta forward and 13 Jbeta reverse. Some clones are missing from TCRdb's copy, which holds only in-frame ones; the method was immunoSEQ multiplex PCR. This table has about 210,000 clones, about three quarters appearing once. The sequencing sample was made of PBMCs. The receptor was isolated from a male donor in good health and CMV-seronegative. The J gene is TRBJ2-3, the V gene TRBV9; a possible D gene is TRBD1 (6 bases). In nucleotides, the CDR3 is TGTGCCAGCAGCCCCAGTATAAGGGGGACGGGATTCACAGATACGCAGTATTTT. Protein product: CASSPSIRGTGFTDTQYF.